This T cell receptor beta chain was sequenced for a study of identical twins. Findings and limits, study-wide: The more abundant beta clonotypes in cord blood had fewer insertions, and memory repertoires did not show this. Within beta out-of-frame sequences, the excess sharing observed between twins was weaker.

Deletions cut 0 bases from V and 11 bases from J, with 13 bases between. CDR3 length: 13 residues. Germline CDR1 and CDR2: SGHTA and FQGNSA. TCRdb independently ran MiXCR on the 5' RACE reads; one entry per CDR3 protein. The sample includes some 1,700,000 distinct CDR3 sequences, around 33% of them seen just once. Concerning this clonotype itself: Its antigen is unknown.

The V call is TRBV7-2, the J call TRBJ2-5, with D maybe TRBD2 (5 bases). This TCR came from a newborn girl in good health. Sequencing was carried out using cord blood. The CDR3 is CASSLAVPEEQYF. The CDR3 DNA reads TGTGCCAGCAGCTTAGCGGTCCCGGAGGAGCAGTACTTC.